This T cell receptor beta chain comes out of a study of blood T cell repertoires in COVID-19. The CDR3 length is 13 residues. V dropped 6 bases and J dropped 5; count of bases not matched to a gene: 6. Generated by immunoSEQ multiplex PCR, the TCRdb table keeps only in-frame clones and is missing some. The data contain about 250,000 clones, over 70% of them singletons. The sample was PBMCs or T cells enriched from blood (not recorded which). The receptor was isolated from a woman in her 40s who had been exposed to COVID-19. The chain combines TRBV12-3 or TRBV12-4 with TRBJ1-2; 7 nucleotides align to TRBD1. The CDR3 bases are TGTGCCAGCAGCCGACAGGGACCTTATGGCTACACCTTC. Amino acids: CASSRQGPYGYTF.